A single T cell receptor (beta chain) is shown here with its context. No antigen is known for it. Base quality data are lacking; no much larger clone is found one base away. The sample is drawn from a study of blood T cell repertoires in COVID-19 (dated by TCRdb to about 2020). For context, the study as a whole: Samples covering the acute and convalescent phases of COVID-19 were provided by collaborators in the United States, Italy and Spain. The repertoires were made available in a free public database intended to serve as a resource for research on the immune response to SARS-CoV-2. The prospective study material was composed of cDNA or gDNA derived from T cells, B-cell-depleted T cells, or PBMCs. Subjects who had been exposed to COVID-19, were actively infected with it, or had recovered from it provided the deeply sampled blood TCRbeta repertoires that made up the dataset. Where HLA class I and class II types were available, the types were taken from metadata supplied by the sample provider, not from assay-based typing. Nearly every sample came with metadata listing a de-identified subject ID, COVID-19 status, age in years and sex. The samples were drawn from two sources: the first 160 participants of the ongoing ImmuneRACE study, and 950 to 1,500 subjects contributed by 6 global collaborators. The research as a whole found: The quantity of clinical and demographic metadata differed by source and by participant and was supplied without curation.

TCRbeta CDR3 regions were amplified from genomic DNA using the immunoSEQ Assay, a bias-controlled multiplex PCR. For the original study's pipeline: The number of nucleated cells in each sample was estimated from the amplification of reference gene primers within the assay. To quantify the absolute abundance of each unique TCRbeta CDR3 rearrangement, sequence reads were collapsed and filtered. For each sample, productive Simpson clonality was calculated as the square root of Simpson's diversity index across productive rearrangements. TCRdb holds this immuneACCESS table with in-frame rearrangements only. Some clones are missing; in checked studies, unresolved V genes explain under half, and the rest has no known cause. V and J calls and clone size come straight from that table; D and trimming were deduced from the DNA. The sample table shows about half a million clones, and more than 85% are seen once. The top ten hold just over 8% of the sample.

Enrolling through a virtual design, the prospective study's participants ranged in age from roughly 18 to 90 years and lived across roughly 23 United States geographic areas. To assign participants to cohorts, the prospective study relied on clinical history that participants themselves reported in a screening survey and a study questionnaire. ImmuneRACE Cohort 3 recovered participants were defined by two consecutive negative NP/OP PCR tests, healthcare professional clearance, or symptom resolution. In the prospective study, whole blood, serum and a nasopharyngeal or oropharyngeal swab were collected from each participant by mobile phlebotomists. Participants in the prospective study had the option to provide additional blood draws and questionnaires over a roughly two-month period. Prospective study blood samples were shipped either frozen or at room temperature before DNA extraction. The TCR sequence derives from a woman in her fifties or sixties who had recovered from COVID-19. Sequenced material: PBMCs or T cells enriched from blood (not recorded which).

The CDR3 has the sequence CASSPQTNSPLHF. Here is the DNA: TGTGCCAGCAGTCCACAGACCAATTCACCCCTCCACTTT. The chain was built from TRBV2 and TRBJ1-6; no D segment can be confidently identified. Taken from cysteine to phenylalanine, the CDR3 has 13 residues. The entry retains the CDR3 DNA only, 39 bases that are in frame from base 1. The germline V gene specifies SNHLY as CDR1 and FYNNEI as CDR2. V lost 5 bases and J lost 7 bases; the stretch between them is 9 bases long. The full variable domain, with segments outside the CDR3 supplied by the reference TRBV2 and TRBJ1-6 proteins, appears as EPEVTQTPSHQVTQMGQEVILRCVPISNHLYFYWYRQILGQKVEFLVSFYNNEISEKSEIFDDQFSVERPDGSNFTLKIRSTKLEDSAMYFCASSPQTNSPLHFGNGTRLTVT.